This TCR beta chain is from a study of control samples from healthy donors and cancer patients. The repertoire was sequenced with immunoSEQ multiplex PCR; TCRdb's copy has only in-frame clones and lacks some. The profile shows 70,000 or so clones, 84% of them singletons. V dropped 1 base and J dropped 4 bases, with 9 bases sitting between them. Germline values: CDR1 SGHRS, CDR2 YFSETQ. The CDR3 extends over 14 amino acids. Only a few counts were recorded for this clone. This clonotype originated in a man in his fifties in good health. Specimen: blood. The chain is built from TRBV5-1 and TRBJ2-1; no definite D call. The CDR3 reads CASSLLSGYNEQFF. The CDR3 bases are TGCGCCAGCAGCTTGTTGTCCGGGTACAATGAGCAGTTCTTC.